This TCR beta chain was captured in a study of blood T cell repertoires in COVID-19. In the study overall: Researchers got acute and convalescent COVID-19 samples from the United States, Italy and Spain.

Per the germline V gene, CDR1 is GTSNPN and CDR2 is SVGIG (reference sequence). The CDR3 is 15 amino acids. The V and J ends lost 2 bases and 0 bases, in that order; junction bases with no gene match: 4. Original processing methods: Scientists estimated how many nucleated cells there were by amplifying reference gene primers. Sequenced by immunoSEQ multiplex PCR; TCRdb stores in-frame clones only, minus some. V and J calls plus clone size are reproduced from that table; the DNA served to infer D and trimming. In the table there are 23,000 or so clones, around nine tenths of which are singletons. The chain recombines TRBV30 with TRBJ2-3; 8 bases are a match to TRBD2. This clonotype originated in a man between 65 and 80 years old with active COVID-19. The sample taken for sequencing was peripheral blood. The CDR3 region is CAWSKGLESTDTQYF. The CDR3 DNA follows: TGTGCCTGGAGTAAGGGACTAGAGAGCACAGATACGCAGTATTTT.